These 29 T cell receptor beta chains were all obtained from the same sample, sequenced in a study of Graves' ophthalmopathy and Graves' hyperthyroidism. Transcripts of RNA were the source for amplifying TCR beta CDR3 regions. In the first round, RT-PCR was carried out with HTBI primers, and a multiplex PCR formed the second round. TCRdb re-called the multiplex PCR reads with MiXCR, one entry per CDR3 protein. The table lists 500,000 to 700,000 distinct CDR3 sequences, 22% of them singletons. The sequenced sample was peripheral blood. The receptor source for this set is a young woman with stable Graves' hyperthyroidism. Some clones in this sample may be carry-over from other donors' samples.

Only a few counts were recorded for this clonotype. The gene calls are TRBV6-1 and TRBJ2-7; D may be TRBD1 (6 bases). V was shortened by 2 bases and J by 2 bases, with 7 bases between the two germline ends. Germline lookup yields CDR1 MNHNS and CDR2 SASEGT. This CDR3 has 13 residues. CDR3 loop: CASSERTAYEQYF. In DNA form, the CDR3 reads TGTGCCAGCAGTGAAAGGACAGCCTACGAGCAGTACTTC.

As for this clonotype: A much larger clone lies one base from this, so it may be a read error. This chain links TRBV20-1 with TRBJ2-5, with 9 nucleotides matching TRBD2. Germline CDR1 DFQATT, CDR2 SNEGSKA (reference sequence). CDR3 size: 15 residues. CDR3 bases: TGCAGTGCTAGATCTGGGACTAGCATTCAAGAGGCCCAGTACTTC. It specifies CSARSGTSIQEAQYF.

The chain couples TRBV12-3 or TRBV12-4 to TRBJ2-5; unclear D gene. V gave up 3 bases and J gave up 4 bases, with 15 bases separating them. The CDR3 covers 15 residues. The DNA for the CDR3 is TGTGCCAGCAGTTTTAGCCTGTCGGTGGCAGAGACCCAGTACTTC. Translation gives CASSFSLSVAETQYF.

This chain links TRBV12-3 or TRBV12-4 with TRBJ2-7; D possibly corresponds to TRBD2 (5 bases). The CDR3 is 14 amino acids. V was cut by 3 bases and J by 3 bases, with 12 bases left in between. The CDR3 DNA follows: TGTGCCAGCAGTTTTGGATACGGGAACTACGAGCAGTACTTC. Amino acids: CASSFGYGNYEQYF.

This clonotype was detected only a few times. The rearrangement uses TRBV6-1 and TRBJ2-5; D might be TRBD1 (6 bases). The germline CDR1 and CDR2 sequences are MNHNS and SASEGT. CDR3 length: 16 residues. Trimming removed 6 bases from V and 4 bases from J, with 21 bases in between. The CDR3 protein is CASSPDTTGPRETQYF. CDR3 sequence (DNA): TGTGCCAGCAGCCCGGATACGACAGGTCCAAGAGAGACCCAGTACTTC.

This clonotype was detected only a few times. A read error may produce the germline difference seen at one junction end. V is TRBV6-5 and J is TRBJ1-3; perhaps TRBD1 as D (6 bases). From germline, CDR1 is MNHEY and CDR2 SVGAGI. There are 15 residues in the CDR3. CDR3 in DNA: TGTGCCAGCAGTTACAGGGTAGGGGGTGGAGACACCATATATTTT. Translated: CASSYRVGGGDTIYF.

The V call is TRBV4-1, the J call TRBJ1-1; 9 bases line up with TRBD1. This CDR3 has 15 amino acids. Looked up from germline, CDR1 is MGHRA and CDR2 is YSYEKL. V shed 0 bases and J 4 bases; nucleotides not matched to a gene: 3. In DNA, the CDR3 is TGCGCCAGCAGCCAAGAGGGGACAGGGAGCACTGAAGCTTTCTTT. This codes for CASSQEGTGSTEAFF.

This clonotype was counted at least ten times. The chain links TRBV6-5 to TRBJ2-7; no firm D call. The CDR3 is 16 residues long. V lost 0 bases and J lost 3, with 15 bases in between. Looked up from germline, CDR1 is MNHEY and CDR2 is SVGAGI. CDR3 sequence: CASSYSGQAPGYEQYF. As DNA, the CDR3 is TGTGCCAGCAGTTACTCCGGGCAGGCCCCTGGCTACGAGCAGTACTTC.

The sample holds one count of this clonotype. The CDR3 here is CASIRRGGQGVSDIQYF. The CDR3 region has the DNA TGTGCCAGCATCCGTAGGGGGGGTCAGGGCGTTTCGGACATTCAGTACTTC. This sequence joins TRBV27 and TRBJ2-4; weak D call: TRBD2 (7 bases). The CDR3 consists of 17 residues. Germline CDR1 MNHEY, CDR2 SMNVEV (reference sequence). The germline V and J ends were trimmed by 7 bases and 8 bases, with 27 bases remaining between them.

This clonotype was found many times. The chain joins TRBV9 to TRBJ1-1, with TRBD1 identical over 7 bases. In germline, CDR1 is SGDLS, CDR2 YYNGEE. The CDR3 consists of 14 residues. V trimming: 4 bases; J trimming: 4 bases; junction bases outside the gene matches: 7. CDR3 amino acids: CASSSSSGGTEAFF. CDR3 sequence (DNA): TGTGCCAGCAGCAGTAGTTCAGGGGGCACTGAAGCTTTCTTT. The full variable domain, rest sourced from reference TRBV9 and TRBJ1-1, is DSGVTQTPKHLITATGQRVTLRCSPRSGDLSVYWYQQSLDQGLQFLIQYYNGEERAKGNILERFSAQQFPDLHSELNLSSLELGDSALYFCASSSSSGGTEAFFGQGTRLTVV.

The table lists this clonotype with a few counts. The gene calls are TRBV5-1 and TRBJ2-6; D call uncertain. V was shortened by 2 bases and J by 2 bases, with 8 bases between the two germline ends. In germline, CDR1 is SGHRS, CDR2 YFSETQ. The CDR3 runs to 15 residues. CDR3 in DNA: TGCGCCAGCAGCTTCCCCCGACCTGGGGCCAACGTCCTGACTTTC. Translation: CASSFPRPGANVLTF.

This clonotype was picked up many times. The rearrangement links TRBV27 to TRBJ2-7; 7 bases fit TRBD1. This CDR3 is built from 13 residues. Trimming removed 5 bases from V and 7 bases from J; junction bases left unmatched: 8. CDR1 is MNHEY, CDR2 SMNVEV, per germline (reference sequence). The CDR3 DNA sequence: TGTGCCAGCAGTGACGGGACAGCAAAGGAGCAGTACTTC. It specifies CASSDGTAKEQYF.

There are a few counts of this clonotype. This rearrangement joins TRBV3-1 to TRBJ2-2; D remains unclear. CDR1 is LGHDT and CDR2 is YNNKEL in the germline V gene (reference sequence). Trimming cost V 0 bases and J 5 bases, with 7 bases left between them. There are 14 residues in the CDR3. CDR3: CASSQDYGTGELFF. The CDR3 bases are TGTGCCAGCAGCCAAGATTACGGGACCGGGGAGCTGTTTTTT.

The chain couples TRBV6-1 to TRBJ2-7; 9 nucleotides match TRBD1. The CDR3 totals 12 residues. Germline lookup yields CDR1 MNHNS and CDR2 SASEGT. V gave up 7 bases and J gave up 6 bases; unmatched junction bases: 4. The CDR3 nucleotides are TGTGCCAGCACCAGGGGACAGGGCGAGCAGTACTTC. Translation: CASTRGQGEQYF.

This clonotype was seen at least ten times. The rearrangement links TRBV11-2 to TRBJ1-1; a weak D match, TRBD1 (5 bases). V was trimmed by 6 bases and J by 1 base, leaving 9 bases between them. Germline values: CDR1 SGHAT, CDR2 FQNNGV. This CDR3 comprises 13 residues. CDR3 amino acids: CASRVGENTEAFF. CDR3 DNA sequence: TGTGCCAGCAGAGTGGGGGAGAACACTGAAGCTTTCTTT. Complete variable domain (other parts from reference TRBV11-2 and TRBJ1-1): EAGVAQSPRYKIIEKRQSVAFWCNPISGHATLYWYQQILGQGPKLLIQFQNNGVVDDSQLPKDRFSAERLKGVDSTLKIQPAKLEDSAVYLCASRVGENTEAFFGQGTRLTVV.

Many counts were recorded for this clonotype. The chain links TRBV3-1 to TRBJ2-6; D gene unclear. CDR3 length equals 14 residues. V lost 4 bases and J 0 bases, leaving 4 bases between the germline ends. Per the germline V gene, CDR1 is LGHDT and CDR2 is YNNKEL (reference sequence). CDR3 nucleotides: TGTGCCAGCAGCCGGGTCTCTGGGGCCAACGTCCTGACTTTC. It yields the protein CASSRVSGANVLTF.

This clonotype was picked up many times. The chain links TRBV12-3 or TRBV12-4 to TRBJ2-5; TRBD2 might be the D (5 bases). This CDR3 has 16 residues. With 6 bases removed from V and 1 base from J, the gap between germline ends came to 18 bases. The CDR3 protein is CASSPGSRSIQETQYF. The CDR3 coding sequence is TGTGCCAGCAGCCCGGGGAGCCGGAGTATCCAAGAGACCCAGTACTTC.

CDR3 protein: CSAAGTSGGEDPDTQYF. The CDR3 DNA reads as TGCAGCGCCGCCGGGACTAGCGGGGGGGAAGATCCAGATACGCAGTATTTT. V is TRBV29-1 and J is TRBJ2-3; TRBD2 agrees at 16 bases. CDR3 size: 17 residues. Germline lookup yields CDR1 SQVTM and CDR2 ANQGSEA. With V trimmed by 7 bases and J by 4 bases, 11 bases remained unmatched.

This clonotype occurred many times. V is TRBV12-3 or TRBV12-4 and J is TRBJ1-1; D call uncertain. This CDR3 has 15 residues. V was pared by 2 bases and J by 0 bases, with 10 bases between. Here the CDR3 reads CASSLPTVMNTEAFF. For the CDR3, the DNA is TGTGCCAGCAGTTTACCGACCGTTATGAACACTGAAGCTTTCTTT.

This clonotype was seen more than once but under ten times. The J gene is TRBJ1-5, the V gene TRBV6-1, with TRBD1 matching 7 bases. CDR1 is MNHNS, CDR2 SASEGT, per germline. Trimming cost V 7 bases and J 0 bases; bases outside gene matches: 6. The CDR3 is 15 residues long. The CDR3 coding sequence is TGTGCCAGCAAAAGACAGGGCCCTAGCAATCAGCCCCAGCATTTT. It translates to CASKRQGPSNQPQHF.

This clonotype was seen a handful of times. J is TRBJ2-7 and V is TRBV20-1; D remains ambiguous. V gave up 3 bases and J gave up 5 bases, with 11 bases separating them. CDR3 length equals 12 residues. CDR1 is DFQATT and CDR2 is SNEGSKA in the germline V gene (reference sequence). The CDR3 DNA reads as TGCAGTGCTAGTGACATCACGGACGAGCAGTACTTC. This gives the protein CSASDITDEQYF.

This clonotype was counted at least ten times. This chain joins TRBV5-1 and TRBJ2-7; D is possibly TRBD2 (6 bases). This CDR3 has 13 amino acids. With 5 bases removed from V and 7 bases from J, the gap between germline ends came to 16 bases. CDR1 is SGHRS and CDR2 is YFSETQ in the germline V gene. This CDR3 is CASRGGLPWEQYF. The CDR3 coding sequence is TGCGCCAGCAGGGGCGGACTACCTTGGGAGCAGTACTTC. The full variable domain, its missing parts supplied by reference TRBV5-1 and TRBJ2-7, is KAGVTQTPRYLIKTRGQQVTLSCSPISGHRSVSWYQQTPGQGLQFLFEYFSETQRNKGNFPGRFSGRQFSNSRSEMNVSTLELGDSALYLCASRGGLPWEQYFGPGTRLTVT.

V and J are TRBV12-3 or TRBV12-4 and TRBJ1-1; 10 bases map to TRBD1. CDR3 length: 17 amino acids. Losses at the gene ends were 5 bases for V and 10 bases for J; bases not matched to a gene: 19. The CDR3 is CASSPTRDRGFRSGAFF. For the CDR3, the DNA is TGTGCCAGCAGTCCGACCCGGGACAGGGGTTTTAGATCGGGAGCTTTCTTT.

This clonotype was counted a few times. V usage is TRBV20-1 and J usage is TRBJ2-5; TRBD1 matches at 7 bases. Germline trimming cut 2 bases from V and 4 bases from J; bases unmatched to any gene: 7. CDR3 length equals 14 residues. From germline, CDR1 is DFQATT and CDR2 SNEGSKA (reference sequence). The CDR3 loop is CSARPRQGRETQYF. The CDR3 DNA is TGCAGTGCTAGACCCCGACAGGGCCGAGAGACCCAGTACTTC.

This chain links TRBV5-1 with TRBJ1-1; no firm D call. The V end was cut by 0 bases, the J end by 3 bases, with 6 bases between. Germline loops: CDR1 SGHRS, CDR2 YFSETQ. There are 13 residues in the CDR3. The CDR3 reads CASSLGHDTEAFF. The CDR3 DNA reads TGCGCCAGCAGCTTGGGGCATGACACTGAAGCTTTCTTT.

The chain uses TRBV29-1 and TRBJ1-2, with 12 bases identical to TRBD1. Trimming cost V 7 bases and J 7 bases; bases outside gene matches: 10. Germline V gene sequence: CDR1 SQVTM, CDR2 ANQGSEA. CDR3 length: 14 amino acids. The CDR3 nucleotides read TGCAGCGGGCGAGGGACAGGGGGCGATGGTGGCTACACCTTC. This sequence encodes CSGRGTGGDGGYTF.

The chain has TRBV30 and TRBJ1-5; D is unclear. Germline-derived CDR1 and CDR2 are GTSNPN and SVGIG (reference sequence). This CDR3 contains 13 residues. Trimming took off 1 base at V and 4 bases at J, with 8 bases between the two ends. The DNA of the CDR3 is TGTGCCTGGAGTGCGGCGGGGAATCAGCCCCAGCATTTT. The encoded protein is CAWSAAGNQPQHF.

The count of this clonotype is one. The rearrangement uses TRBV12-5 and TRBJ2-1; D remains ambiguous. The germline V and J ends were trimmed by 1 base and 4 bases, with 14 bases remaining between them. CDR3 length: 16 amino acids. CDR1 and CDR2 (germline): LGHNT, FRNRAP. The CDR3 loop is CASGLAFRTRYNEQFF. The DNA of the CDR3 is TGTGCTAGTGGTTTGGCTTTCCGGACCCGTTACAATGAGCAGTTCTTC.

This clonotype was picked up many times. The chain combines TRBV20-1 with TRBJ2-6, with 9 bases matching TRBD1. The CDR3 sequence is 17 residues long. Germline CDR1 is DFQATT and CDR2 is SNEGSKA (reference sequence). V was clipped by 3 bases and J by 1 base; unmatched bases: 7. The CDR3 sequence: CSARDRGSHSGANVLTF. In DNA form, the CDR3 reads TGCAGTGCTAGGGACAGGGGATCCCATTCTGGGGCCAACGTCCTGACTTTC.